The next 3 T cell receptor beta chains were all read from a single sample in a study of T cells in Graves' hyperthyroidism and ophthalmopathy. Amplification yielded TCR beta CDR3 regions, with RNA transcripts as the source. Using the HTBI primer set, a first-round RT-PCR was run on the TCR CDR3. TCRdb redid the calling of the multiplex PCR reads with MiXCR, one entry per CDR3 protein. The profile shows around 290,000 distinct CDR3 sequences, around 13% of them singletons. Sequenced material: blood. The origin of the receptors is a woman aged 40 to 50 with Graves' hyperthyroidism.

This clonotype was recorded many times. The chain links TRBV10-3 to TRBJ1-2, with TRBD1 identical over 7 bases. Per germline, CDR1 ENHRY and CDR2 SYGVKD. J gave up 7 bases and V 6 bases, and 8 bases lay outside the gene matches. This CDR3 spans 13 amino acids. This chain's CDR3 is CAIRTTGIAGYTF. The CDR3 DNA is TGTGCCATCAGGACGACAGGGATTGCTGGCTACACCTTC.

On this clonotype itself: A read error may produce the germline difference seen at one junction end. The rearrangement uses TRBV5-1 and TRBJ2-5; D call uncertain. This CDR3 contains 13 residues. Germline V CDR1 and CDR2: SGHRS, YFSETQ. The CDR3 reads CASSLEGQETRYF. The CDR3 region has the DNA TGCGCCAGCAGCTTGGAGGGCCAAGAGACCCGGTACTTC.

This clonotype was recorded a few times. V is TRBV7-9 and J is TRBJ2-2; D remains ambiguous. The germline gives CDR1 SEHNR, CDR2 FQNEAQ (reference sequence). The CDR3 contains 14 residues. V was pared by 5 bases and J by 5 bases, with 12 bases between. CDR3: CASSPRYGTGELFF. The CDR3 DNA sequence: TGTGCCAGCAGCCCCCGGTACGGGACCGGGGAGCTGTTTTTT.